This T cell receptor (beta chain) emerged from a study of blood T cell repertoires in COVID-19. The overall study: Samples taken during acute and convalescent COVID-19 were collected in the United States, Italy and Spain. PBMCs, B-cell-depleted T cells, or T cells were the source of the cDNA or gDNA that made up the material.

Authors' data handling: Nucleated cell counts were estimated from reference gene primer amplification. Using immunoSEQ multiplex PCR, the repertoire was profiled, and TCRdb retains in-frame clones only, with some absent. V, J and clone size derive from that table, while D and trimming were established from the DNA sequence. Altogether 350,000 to 550,000 clones are present, approximately 90% being singletons, with the ten largest covering roughly 4%. The CDR3 covers 13 residues. Germline V CDR1 and CDR2: LGHDT, YNNKEL (reference sequence). The V and J ends lost 8 bases and 9 bases, in that order; junction bases with no gene match: 5.

This chain links TRBV3-1 (or the pseudogene TRBV3-2) with TRBJ1-6, with 9 nucleotides matching TRBD1. The receptor's source is a woman aged 25 to 39 with acute or convalescent COVID-19. The sequenced sample consisted of peripheral blood. The chain's CDR3 is CASGDRAVSPLHF. CDR3 bases: TGTGCCAGCGGGGACAGGGCGGTTTCACCCCTCCACTTT.